The 13 T cell receptor beta chains below all came from one sample that was sequenced in a study of cytomegalovirus exposure and HLA in healthy donors. Sequenced by immunoSEQ multiplex PCR; TCRdb stores in-frame clones only, minus some. The data contain about 83,000 clones, approximately 96% of them singletons. The source material was PBMCs. The receptors come from a woman younger than 30 in good health and CMV-seronegative.

The V call is TRBV7-9, the J call TRBJ2-3, with no clear D. The V gene lost 4 bases and the J gene lost 6 bases, with 5 bases spanning the gap. The CDR3 extends over 11 amino acids. CDR1 and CDR2 from the germline V gene are SEHNR and FQNEAQ (reference sequence). CDR3: CASSSVDTQYF. CDR3 DNA sequence: TGTGCCAGCAGCTCCGTGGATACGCAGTATTTT.

The chain couples TRBV28 to TRBJ1-2; D not certain. With 6 bases removed from V and 6 bases from J, the gap between germline ends came to 14 bases. Germline loops: CDR1 MDHEN, CDR2 SYDVKM. This CDR3 comprises 13 residues. The CDR3 sequence is CASSSRAVDGYTF. Written as DNA, the CDR3 is TGTGCCAGCAGCTCGAGGGCAGTTGATGGCTACACCTTC.

This clone was seen a handful of times. This chain links TRBV7-9 with TRBJ2-7, with TRBD2 matching over 9 bases. Germline CDR1 reads SEHNR; CDR2 reads FQNEAQ (reference sequence). Germline trimming cut 5 bases from V and 2 bases from J; bases unmatched to any gene: 10. The CDR3 runs to 16 residues. CDR3 nucleotide sequence: TGTGCCAGCAGCGCGCGGGGGGGCCCCTCCACCTACGAGCAGTACTTC. Amino acid sequence: CASSARGGPSTYEQYF.

Written as DNA, the CDR3 is TGTGCCAGCAGCTCCAAACACAGGTTGAACTACGAGCAGTACTTC. It yields the protein CASSSKHRLNYEQYF. The chain couples TRBV4-2 to TRBJ2-7, with D possibly TRBD1 on 5 matching bases. Per germline, CDR1 LGHNA and CDR2 YNFKEQ. V lost 5 bases and J lost 3, with 17 bases in between. This CDR3 is 15 amino acids long.

J is TRBJ2-5 and V is TRBV15, with 7 bases lining up with TRBD2. J lost 2 bases, V lost 0 bases, and 0 bases had no gene match. This CDR3 region has 14 residues. Germline V gene data show CDR1 as LNHNV and CDR2 as YYDKDF (reference sequence). The CDR3 is CATSRDSGQETQYF. In nucleotides, the CDR3 is TGTGCCACCAGCAGAGATAGCGGGCAAGAGACCCAGTACTTC. Together with reference TRBV15 and TRBJ2-5, the CDR3 gives the full variable domain: DAMVIQNPRYQVTQFGKPVTLSCSQTLNHNVMYWYQQKSSQAPKLLFHYYDKDFNNEADTPDNFQSRRPNTSFCFLDIRSPGLGDTAMYLCATSRDSGQETQYFGPGTRLLVL.

This chain connects TRBV4-1 to TRBJ2-3; 15 bases map to TRBD2. The CDR3 covers 17 residues. V was pared by 4 bases and J by 3 bases, with 5 bases of the junction left unmatched. In germline, CDR1 is MGHRA, CDR2 YSYEKL. The CDR3 DNA reads TGCGCCAGCAGCCTCTCGGGACTAGCGGGAGGTACAGATACGCAGTATTTT. Translating gives CASSLSGLAGGTDTQYF.

This chain links TRBV6-5 with TRBJ2-4; D gene ambiguous. The CDR3 runs to 15 residues. V dropped 2 bases and J dropped 3 bases, with 11 bases sitting between them. Germline V gene sequence: CDR1 MNHEY, CDR2 SVGAGI. CDR3 DNA sequence: TGTGCCAGCAGTTACGAGTTCAGAGGCAAAAACATTCAGTACTTC. This encodes CASSYEFRGKNIQYF.

V and J are TRBV28 and TRBJ1-1; D not resolved. This CDR3 has 19 residues. V lost 1 base and J 0 bases, leaving 21 bases between the germline ends. CDR1 is MDHEN and CDR2 is SYDVKM in the germline V gene. CDR3 bases: TGTGCCAGCAGTTTATCTTTGTCATTCGGTAGTTTTATGAACACTGAAGCTTTCTTT. It yields the protein CASSLSLSFGSFMNTEAFF.

The gene calls are TRBV7-2 and TRBJ1-5, with D possibly being TRBD1 (6 bases). This CDR3 contains 18 residues. Germline V lookup: CDR1 SGHTA, CDR2 FQGNSA. V gave up 5 bases and J gave up 2 bases, with 22 bases separating them. CDR3 in amino acids: CASSPGPGASYGNQPQHF. The CDR3 region has the DNA TGTGCCAGCAGCCCAGGACCAGGGGCGAGTTACGGCAATCAGCCCCAGCATTTT.

V gene TRBV11-3 combines with J gene TRBJ2-1; tentatively, D is TRBD2 (5 bases). V was shortened by 5 bases and J by 2 bases, with 13 bases between the two germline ends. The germline CDR1 and CDR2 sequences are SGHNT and YENEEA. The CDR3 loop spans 15 amino acids. The CDR3 region has the DNA TGTGCCAGCAGCCCAACTAGGGCCCCCTACAATGAGCAGTTCTTC. Translated: CASSPTRAPYNEQFF.

The chain employs TRBV5-1 and TRBJ2-5; maybe TRBD2 (5 bases). The CDR3 consists of 15 residues. In germline, CDR1 is SGHRS, CDR2 YFSETQ. The germline V and J ends were trimmed by 2 bases and 4 bases, with 15 bases remaining between them. CDR3 residues: CASSLSKGVLETQYF. In DNA, the CDR3 is TGCGCCAGCAGCTTAAGTAAGGGAGTTCTAGAGACCCAGTACTTC.

This chain links TRBV30 with TRBJ1-4; D gene unclear. The CDR3 has 12 residues. Germline values: CDR1 GTSNPN, CDR2 SVGIG (reference sequence). Deletions cut 4 bases from V and 8 bases from J, with 11 bases between. CDR3 sequence reads: CAWKVGVEKLFF. Written as DNA, the CDR3 is TGTGCCTGGAAGGTCGGGGTAGAAAAACTGTTTTTT.

CDR3 nucleotides: TGTGCCAGCAGCCCCGTCGGTACGGGGGAGCAGTACTTC. Its translation is CASSPVGTGEQYF. This chain uses TRBV5-6 with TRBJ2-7; D possibly corresponds to TRBD2 (5 bases). V was cut by 4 bases and J by 7 bases, with 15 bases left in between. The CDR3 runs to 13 residues. CDR1 SGHDT and CDR2 YYEEEE come from the germline V gene.